A single TCR beta chain is shown here with its context. CDR1 and CDR2 (germline): SGHTA, FQGNSA. Trimming at V came to 4 bases and at J to 2 bases, leaving 6 bases not matched to a gene. This CDR3 is built from 17 residues. The data belong to a study of radiotherapy plus CTLA-4 blockade in lung cancer. Clones were sequenced by immunoSEQ multiplex PCR, and TCRdb holds only the in-frame ones, with some missing. The data show around 38,000 clones, 70% to 90% seen once. The TCR comes from a human donor with non-small cell lung cancer whose response to radiotherapy plus ipilimumab could not be evaluated. This sample comprised peripheral blood, obtained from a patient treated with radiotherapy plus ipilimumab. The chain is built from TRBV7-2 and TRBJ2-6, with TRBD1 matching 9 bases. The CDR3 DNA reads TGTGCCAGCAGCTCCAGGACAGGGGTGGCTGGGGCCAACGTCCTGACTTTC. Translation: CASSSRTGVAGANVLTF.